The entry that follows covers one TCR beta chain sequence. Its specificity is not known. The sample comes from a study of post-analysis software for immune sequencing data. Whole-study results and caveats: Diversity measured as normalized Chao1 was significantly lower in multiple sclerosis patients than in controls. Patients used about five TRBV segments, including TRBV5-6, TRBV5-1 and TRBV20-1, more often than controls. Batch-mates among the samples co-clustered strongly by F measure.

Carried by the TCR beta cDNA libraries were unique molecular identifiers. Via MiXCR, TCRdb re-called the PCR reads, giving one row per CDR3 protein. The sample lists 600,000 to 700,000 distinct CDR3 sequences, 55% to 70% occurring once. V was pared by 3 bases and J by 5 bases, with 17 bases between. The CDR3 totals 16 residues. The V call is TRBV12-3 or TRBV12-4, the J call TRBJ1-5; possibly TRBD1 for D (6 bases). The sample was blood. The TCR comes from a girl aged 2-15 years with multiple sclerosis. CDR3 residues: CASSFWGRGGDQPQHF. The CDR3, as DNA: TGTGCCAGCAGTTTTTGGGGGCGGGGGGGGGATCAGCCCCAGCATTTT.